This note documents a single T cell receptor (beta chain) sequence. This record comes from a study of T cell changes during pregnancy in multiple sclerosis. The CDR3 runs 13 residues. Germline CDR1 reads MNHNS; CDR2 reads SASEGT. Trimming took off 6 bases at V and 2 bases at J, with 10 bases between the two ends. Profiling relied on immunoSEQ multiplex PCR, and the TCRdb table lists in-frame clones only, not all of them. The sample lists about 44,000 clones, over 75% seen once, with around 0.64% in the top ten. This sequence joins TRBV6-1 and TRBJ1-1; D call uncertain. The clonotype was recovered from a female donor with multiple sclerosis, enrolled in a pregnancy study. The sample in question was CD4+ T cells from peripheral blood mononuclear cells, obtained before pregnancy. CDR3 amino acids: CASRETINTEAFF. In nucleotides, the CDR3 is TGTGCCAGCAGAGAAACAATTAACACTGAAGCTTTCTTT.